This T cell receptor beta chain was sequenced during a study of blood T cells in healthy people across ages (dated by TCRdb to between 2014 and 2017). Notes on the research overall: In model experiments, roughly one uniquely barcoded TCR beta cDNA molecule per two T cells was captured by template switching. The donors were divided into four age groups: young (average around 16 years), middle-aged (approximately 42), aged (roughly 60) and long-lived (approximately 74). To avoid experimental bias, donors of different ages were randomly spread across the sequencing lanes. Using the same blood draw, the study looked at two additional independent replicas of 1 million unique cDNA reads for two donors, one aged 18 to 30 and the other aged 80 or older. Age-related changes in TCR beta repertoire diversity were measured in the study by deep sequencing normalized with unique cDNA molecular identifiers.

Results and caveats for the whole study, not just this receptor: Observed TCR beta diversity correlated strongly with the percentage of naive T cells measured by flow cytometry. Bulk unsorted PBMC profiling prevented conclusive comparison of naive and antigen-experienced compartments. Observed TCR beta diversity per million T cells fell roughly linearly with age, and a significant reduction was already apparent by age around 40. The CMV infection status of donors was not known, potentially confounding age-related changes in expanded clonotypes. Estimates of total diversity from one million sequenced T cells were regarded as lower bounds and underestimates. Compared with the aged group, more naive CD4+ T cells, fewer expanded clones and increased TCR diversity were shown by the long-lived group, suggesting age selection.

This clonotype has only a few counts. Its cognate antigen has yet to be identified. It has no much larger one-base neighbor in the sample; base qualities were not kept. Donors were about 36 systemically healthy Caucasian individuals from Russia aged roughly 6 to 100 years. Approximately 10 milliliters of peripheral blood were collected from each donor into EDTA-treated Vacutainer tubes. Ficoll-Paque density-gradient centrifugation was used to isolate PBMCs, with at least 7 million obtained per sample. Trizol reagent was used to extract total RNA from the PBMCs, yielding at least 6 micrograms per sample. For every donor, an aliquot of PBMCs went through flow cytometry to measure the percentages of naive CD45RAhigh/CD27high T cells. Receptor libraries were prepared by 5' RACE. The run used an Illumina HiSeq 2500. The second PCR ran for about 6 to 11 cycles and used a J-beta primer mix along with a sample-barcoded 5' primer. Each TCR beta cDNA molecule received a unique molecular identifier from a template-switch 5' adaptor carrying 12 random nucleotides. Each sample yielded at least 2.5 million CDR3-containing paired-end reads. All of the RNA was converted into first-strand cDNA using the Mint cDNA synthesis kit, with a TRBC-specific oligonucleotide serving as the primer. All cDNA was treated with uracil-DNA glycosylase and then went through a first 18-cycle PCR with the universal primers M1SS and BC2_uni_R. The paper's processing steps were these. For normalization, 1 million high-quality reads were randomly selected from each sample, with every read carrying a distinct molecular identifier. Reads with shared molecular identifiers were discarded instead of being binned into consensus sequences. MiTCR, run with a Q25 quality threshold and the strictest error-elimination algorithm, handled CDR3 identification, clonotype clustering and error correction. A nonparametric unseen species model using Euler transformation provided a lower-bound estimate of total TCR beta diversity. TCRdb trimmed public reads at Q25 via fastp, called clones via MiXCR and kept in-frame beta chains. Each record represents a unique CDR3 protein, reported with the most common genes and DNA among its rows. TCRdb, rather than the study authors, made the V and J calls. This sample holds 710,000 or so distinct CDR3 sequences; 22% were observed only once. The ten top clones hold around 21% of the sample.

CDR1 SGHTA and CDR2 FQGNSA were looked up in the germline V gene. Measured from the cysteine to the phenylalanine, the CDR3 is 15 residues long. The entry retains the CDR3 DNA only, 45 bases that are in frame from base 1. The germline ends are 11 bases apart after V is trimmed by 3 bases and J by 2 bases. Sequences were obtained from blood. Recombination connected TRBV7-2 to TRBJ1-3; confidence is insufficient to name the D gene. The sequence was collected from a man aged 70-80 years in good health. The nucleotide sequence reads TGTGCCAGCAGCTTCGGAGGGCTAACTGGAAACACCATATATTTT. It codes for CASSFGGLTGNTIYF.